This record looks at one TCR beta chain sequence and its context. Its antigen is unknown. This sample was included in a study of T cells expressing NK-cell markers. Overall study findings and caveats: Where several donors were concerned, these clonotypes also led the CD3+CD56-NKG2C+ fraction. NKG2C+ dominant clonotypes from 5 to 7 donors made up about 1.0-7.5% of CD8+ T cells. It was still unclear whether expanded NKG2C+ T cell clones were HCMV specific.

Scientists made TCR beta cDNA using 5'RACE template switching with UMIs. Reprocessing the 5' RACE reads, TCRdb reports a single entry for every CDR3 protein and omits DNA. The sample table sets out a few hundred thousand distinct CDR3 sequences. Germline V gives CDR1 SGHRS, CDR2 YFSETQ. CDR3 length: 15 amino acids. V is TRBV5-1 and J is TRBJ2-2; absent DNA, TCRdb's TRBD1 call cannot be checked. Sequenced: blood T cells: a sorted CD56 or NKG2C T cell subset, CD4+ or CD8+ T cells, or bulk PBMC T cells (not recorded which). This receptor was obtained from a man aged 18-69 years in good health. The CDR3 protein is CASSFRGRGTGELFF.